What follows describes a single T cell receptor (beta chain). Its specificity is not known. Sequencing was performed with immunoSEQ multiplex PCR; in TCRdb, only in-frame clones are kept and a portion is missing. The data hold just under 10,000 clones, with around 72% observed a single time. Germline V gene data show CDR1 as MNHEY and CDR2 as SVGAGI. The CDR3 is made up of 15 amino acids. Trimming pared 0 bases from V and 4 bases from J, leaving 12 bases between. This specimen belongs to a study of CD4+ T cells in melanoma. Whole-study findings and limits: Diverse differentiation states were reported for melanoma neoantigen-specific CD4+ T cells. CD8+ T cell, macrophage and B cell function reportedly correlated with neoantigen-specific CD4+ T cells.

The chain carries TRBV6-5 and TRBJ2-5; TRBD1 or TRBD2 may be the D gene (5 bases each). The sequencing sample was made of tumor tissue. This clonotype was sampled from a human donor with melanoma. The CDR3 DNA sequence: TGTGCCAGCAGTTACTCCCAGGGCCGGGGAGAGACCCAGTACTTC. Its protein is CASSYSQGRGETQYF.